This T cell receptor beta chain came from a study of OX40 agonist ivuxolimab in advanced cancers. Profiling relied on immunoSEQ multiplex PCR, and the TCRdb table lists in-frame clones only, not all of them. The sample contains around 92,000 clones, 85% to 95% of which appear only once. The receptor's source is an adult with an advanced solid tumor such as melanoma, head and neck, liver or kidney cancer. Specimen: CD4+ or CD8+ T cells sorted from blood, collected in a trial of the OX40 agonist ivuxolimab.

The CDR3 DNA follows: TGTGCCAGCAGCGTGGGGGTCGGGGAGACCCAGTACTTC. Translated, it gives CASSVGVGETQYF. The chain combines TRBV9 with TRBJ2-5, with D perhaps given as TRBD1 or TRBD2 (5 bases each). Germline assignment: CDR1 SGDLS and CDR2 YYNGEE. V lost 2 bases to trimming and J lost 5 bases, with 10 bases between them. The CDR3 covers 13 residues.